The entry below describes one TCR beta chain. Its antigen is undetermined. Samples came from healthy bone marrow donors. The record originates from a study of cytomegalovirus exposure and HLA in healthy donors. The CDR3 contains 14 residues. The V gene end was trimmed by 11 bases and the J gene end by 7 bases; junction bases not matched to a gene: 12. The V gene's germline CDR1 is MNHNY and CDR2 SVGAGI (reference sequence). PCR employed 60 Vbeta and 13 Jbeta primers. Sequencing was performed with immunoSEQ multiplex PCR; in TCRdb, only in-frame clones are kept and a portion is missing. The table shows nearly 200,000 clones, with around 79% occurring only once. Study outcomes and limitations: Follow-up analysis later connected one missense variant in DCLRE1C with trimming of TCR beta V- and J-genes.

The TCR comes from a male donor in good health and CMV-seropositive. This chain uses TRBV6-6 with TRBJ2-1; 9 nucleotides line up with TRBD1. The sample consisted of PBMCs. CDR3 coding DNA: TGTGCCTCCCGGGGACAGGGCGTGGGGAATGAGCAGTTCTTC. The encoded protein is CASRGQGVGNEQFF.